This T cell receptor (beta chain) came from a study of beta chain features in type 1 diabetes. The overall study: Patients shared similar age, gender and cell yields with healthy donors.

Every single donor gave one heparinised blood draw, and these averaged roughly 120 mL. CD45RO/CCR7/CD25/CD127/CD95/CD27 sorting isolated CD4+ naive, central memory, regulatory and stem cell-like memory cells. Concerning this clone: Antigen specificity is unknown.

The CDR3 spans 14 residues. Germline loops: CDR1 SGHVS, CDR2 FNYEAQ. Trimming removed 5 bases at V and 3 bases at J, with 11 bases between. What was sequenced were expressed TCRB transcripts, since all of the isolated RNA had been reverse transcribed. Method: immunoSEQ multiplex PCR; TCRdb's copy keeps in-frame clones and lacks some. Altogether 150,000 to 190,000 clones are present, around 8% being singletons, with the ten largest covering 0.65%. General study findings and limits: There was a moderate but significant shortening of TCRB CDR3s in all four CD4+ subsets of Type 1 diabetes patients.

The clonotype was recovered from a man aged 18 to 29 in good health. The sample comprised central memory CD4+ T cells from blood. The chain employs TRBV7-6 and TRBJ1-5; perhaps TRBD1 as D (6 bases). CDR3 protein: CASSPGGANQPQHF. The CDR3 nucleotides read TGTGCCAGCAGCCCCGGGGGGGCCAATCAGCCCCAGCATTTT.